This entry concerns a single TCR beta chain. What it binds is not known. These data originate in a study of OX40 agonist ivuxolimab in advanced cancers. As for the study in general: Every 2 weeks, ivuxolimab was infused into the patients intravenously at between 0.01 and 10 mg/kg. Antecedent anti-PD-1, anti-PD-L1 or anti-CTLA-4 therapy was permissible, with roughly 40% having received some. Findings and caveats of the study: CD4+ and CD8+ blood T cells expanded clonally by week 6 at 0.1 to 3.0 mg/kg.

Some clones are missing from TCRdb's copy, which holds only in-frame ones; the method was immunoSEQ multiplex PCR. This table holds tens of thousands of clones, about 85% found once. The CDR3 is made up of 12 amino acids. In germline, CDR1 is SGHNT, CDR2 YYREEE (reference sequence). V lost 1 base and J lost 8, with 9 bases in between. The sequenced sample was CD4+ or CD8+ T cells sorted from blood, obtained in a trial of the OX40 agonist ivuxolimab. V usage is TRBV5-4 and J usage is TRBJ1-2; D is uncertain. The sequence was collected from an adult with an advanced solid tumor such as melanoma, head and neck, liver or kidney cancer. CDR3 DNA: TGTGCCAGCAGCTTGTACCCGGGCGGCTACACCTTC. It specifies CASSLYPGGYTF.